The 19 T cell receptor beta chains reported below all come from one sample, sequenced in a study of CD8 T cells in Susac syndrome. Reverse transcription of about 0.45 to 1 ug RNA used random hexamers. TCRdb used MiXCR to reprocess the immunoSEQ multiplex PCR reads, holding one entry per CDR3 protein. The profile shows more than 75,000 distinct CDR3 sequences, around 94% of them singletons. Sample: CD8+ T cells from PBMCs. The receptors stem from a human donor in good health.

V gene TRBV5-1 combines with J gene TRBJ2-2; no clear D. V was shortened by 0 bases and J by 2 bases, with 8 bases between the two germline ends. The germline gives CDR1 SGHRS, CDR2 YFSETQ. CDR3 length: 15 amino acids. The DNA of the CDR3 is TGCGCCAGCAGCTTGGGCCAGGACAACACCGGGGAGCTGTTTTTT. Protein product: CASSLGQDNTGELFF.

The rearrangement uses TRBV27 and TRBJ1-1; 8 bases map to TRBD1. CDR3 length: 14 amino acids. Germline loops: CDR1 MNHEY, CDR2 SMNVEV (reference sequence). V lost 4 bases, J lost 4 bases, and 5 bases stayed unmatched. The DNA for the CDR3 is TGTGCCAGCAGTTGGACAGGGTACGGCACTGAAGCTTTCTTT. Amino acid sequence: CASSWTGYGTEAFF.

The chain recombines TRBV20-1 with TRBJ1-2; 12 bases map to TRBD1. The CDR3 totals 20 residues. CDR1 is DFQATT, CDR2 SNEGSKA, per germline (reference sequence). V lost 0 bases and J lost 0; bases outside the gene matches: 14. CDR3 bases: TGCAGTGCTAGAGATCGGGGGACAGGGGGCTCCCTACGCTCTAACTATGGCTACACCTTC. As protein: CSARDRGTGGSLRSNYGYTF.

The chain employs TRBV25-1 and TRBJ1-1, with D perhaps matching TRBD1 (5 bases). CDR1 MGHDK and CDR2 SYGVNS come from the germline V gene. The CDR3 covers 13 residues. Trimming cost V 5 bases and J 6 bases, with 13 bases left between them. CDR3 DNA sequence: TGTGCCAGCAGTCGCGGGGGGTATGCTGAAGCTTTCTTT. Translating it yields CASSRGGYAEAFF.

The chain employs TRBV2 and TRBJ2-7; D might be TRBD2 (5 bases). The V end was cut by 5 bases, the J end by 3 bases, with 14 bases between. From germline, CDR1 is SNHLY and CDR2 FYNNEI. The CDR3 contains 14 residues. The CDR3 region has the DNA TGTGCCAGCAGTTCATGGGAGCCCCTCTACGAGCAGTACTTC. Translation gives CASSSWEPLYEQYF. The variable domain in full, completed from reference TRBV2 and TRBJ2-7, reads EPEVTQTPSHQVTQMGQEVILRCVPISNHLYFYWYRQILGQKVEFLVSFYNNEISEKSEIFDDQFSVERPDGSNFTLKIRSTKLEDSAMYFCASSSWEPLYEQYFGPGTRLTVT.

J is TRBJ2-7 and V is TRBV5-1; D remains unclear. Germline CDR1 is SGHRS and CDR2 is YFSETQ. This CDR3 is 12 amino acids long. Trimming pared 6 bases from V and 2 bases from J, leaving 9 bases between. The CDR3 protein is CASMGKAYEQYF. The CDR3 nucleotides read TGCGCCAGCATGGGAAAAGCCTACGAGCAGTACTTC.

This chain uses TRBV4-1 with TRBJ2-3; no clear D gene. V shed 4 bases and J shed 6 bases, with 14 bases lying between them. The CDR3 has 14 amino acids. Germline loops: CDR1 MGHRA, CDR2 YSYEKL. The CDR3 nucleotides are TGCGCCAGCAGCCTCCGATCGACGGGCGATACGCAGTATTTT. Its translation: CASSLRSTGDTQYF.

This clonotype was observed a few times. V and J are TRBV7-9 and TRBJ2-5; 7 bases map to TRBD1. The CDR3 runs 13 residues. V dropped 5 bases and J dropped 4; count of bases not matched to a gene: 4. The germline CDR1 and CDR2 sequences are SEHNR and FQNEAQ (reference sequence). The CDR3 spells CASSPDRRETQYF. As DNA, the CDR3 is TGTGCCAGCAGCCCGGACAGGCGAGAGACCCAGTACTTC.

The genes are TRBV24-1 and TRBJ2-2; D unresolved. V lost 6 bases and J lost 1, with 5 bases in between. Germline loops: CDR1 KGHDR, CDR2 SFDVKD. CDR3 length equals 13 residues. CDR3 bases: TGTGCCACCAGTCTCCAGAACACCGGGGAGCTGTTTTTT. It translates to CATSLQNTGELFF.

This chain links TRBV7-9 with TRBJ2-3, with TRBD1 matching over 7 bases. CDR1 is SEHNR, CDR2 FQNEAQ, per germline (reference sequence). This CDR3 spans 16 amino acids. The V gene end was trimmed by 5 bases and the J gene end by 6 bases; junction bases not matched to a gene: 14. CDR3 residues: CASSGRDRGPWDTQYF. The CDR3 coding sequence is TGTGCCAGCAGCGGCCGGGACAGAGGACCCTGGGATACGCAGTATTTT.

The table lists this clonotype with a few counts. CDR3 coding DNA: TGTGCCAGCAGCTTTGGGACCAACGGGGAGCTGTTTTTT. Protein product: CASSFGTNGELFF. The gene calls are TRBV5-4 and TRBJ2-2; perhaps D is TRBD1 or TRBD2 (5 bases each). Germline lookup yields CDR1 SGHNT and CDR2 YYREEE (reference sequence). The V gene lost 2 bases and the J gene lost 7 bases, with 9 bases spanning the gap. The CDR3 covers 13 residues.

The chain combines TRBV27 with TRBJ1-6, with a possible D match to TRBD1 (6 bases). Looked up from germline, CDR1 is MNHEY and CDR2 is SMNVEV (reference sequence). V lost 8 bases to trimming and J lost 4 bases, with 15 bases between them. The CDR3 spans 15 residues. This chain's CDR3 is CASSRKGDYNSPLHF. The CDR3 DNA reads as TGTGCCAGCTCTCGAAAGGGGGATTATAATTCACCCCTCCACTTT.

The chain carries TRBV24-1 and TRBJ1-2; TRBD1 might be the D (5 bases). The CDR3 has 14 amino acids. Trimming took 1 base from V and 8 from J, leaving 13 bases between them. Germline V CDR1 and CDR2: KGHDR, SFDVKD. CDR3 in amino acids: CATSDFQGTGGYTF. In DNA form, the CDR3 reads TGTGCCACCAGTGATTTTCAGGGAACGGGCGGCTACACCTTC.

The rearrangement uses TRBV7-6 and TRBJ1-2; D remains unclear. CDR1 and CDR2 (germline): SGHVS, FNYEAQ. V was trimmed by 8 bases and J by 3 bases, leaving 7 bases between them. The CDR3 covers 11 residues. CDR3 region: CASGSDYGYTF. The CDR3, as DNA: TGTGCCAGCGGTTCAGACTATGGCTACACCTTC.

This chain links TRBV11-2 with TRBJ2-7, with D possibly being TRBD1 (6 bases). V was trimmed by 7 bases and J by 3 bases, leaving 16 bases between them. This CDR3 has 14 amino acids. In germline, CDR1 is SGHAT, CDR2 FQNNGV. The CDR3 sequence is CASNQEGEFYEQYF. In DNA form, the CDR3 reads TGTGCCAGCAACCAAGAGGGGGAATTCTACGAGCAGTACTTC.

On this clonotype itself: Likely a read error: the CDR3 ends without its conserved phenylalanine or tryptophan. The limits of the CDR3 on the DNA are not certain, so only TCRdb's listed CDR3 is given. The genes are TRBV3-1 and TRBJ2-1; the table's D call of TRBD1 was not tested on the DNA. The CDR3 sequence runs 13 residues, both termini included. Germline loops: CDR1 LGHDT, CDR2 YNNKEL (reference sequence). The CDR3 is CASSQAGGQPYIL.

The CDR3 coding sequence is TGTGCCAGCAGTGATCCCAGGGGTTACTACGAGCAGTACGTC. Translating it yields CASSDPRGYYEQYV. This rearrangement joins TRBV6-1 to TRBJ2-7; possible D gene TRBD1, 6 bases. In germline, CDR1 is MNHNS, CDR2 SASEGT. The CDR3 spans 14 residues. Trimming took 3 bases from V and 3 from J, leaving 12 bases between them.

V is TRBV20-1 and J is TRBJ1-1; D might be TRBD1 (6 bases). Per germline, CDR1 DFQATT and CDR2 SNEGSKA (reference sequence). Trimming took off 0 bases at V and 4 bases at J, with 18 bases between the two ends. The CDR3 length is 16 residues. CDR3 residues: CSARDRGEGVRTEAFF. CDR3 nucleotides: TGCAGTGCTAGAGATAGGGGGGAAGGAGTTCGCACTGAAGCTTTCTTT.

J is TRBJ2-7 and V is TRBV7-6; D gene ambiguous. V lost 1 base to trimming and J lost 6 bases, with 13 bases between them. Looked up from germline, CDR1 is SGHVS and CDR2 is FNYEAQ. The CDR3 has 14 residues. The CDR3 DNA reads as TGTGCCAGCAGCTTAGGTCGGTCGGGCGGCGAGCAGTACTTC. As protein: CASSLGRSGGEQYF. Together with reference TRBV7-6 and TRBJ2-7, the CDR3 gives the full variable domain: GAGVSQSPRYKVTKRGQDVALRCDPISGHVSLYWYRQALGQGPEFLTYFNYEAQQDKSGLPNDRFSAERPEGSISTLTIQRTEQRDSAMYRCASSLGRSGGEQYFGPGTRLTVT.